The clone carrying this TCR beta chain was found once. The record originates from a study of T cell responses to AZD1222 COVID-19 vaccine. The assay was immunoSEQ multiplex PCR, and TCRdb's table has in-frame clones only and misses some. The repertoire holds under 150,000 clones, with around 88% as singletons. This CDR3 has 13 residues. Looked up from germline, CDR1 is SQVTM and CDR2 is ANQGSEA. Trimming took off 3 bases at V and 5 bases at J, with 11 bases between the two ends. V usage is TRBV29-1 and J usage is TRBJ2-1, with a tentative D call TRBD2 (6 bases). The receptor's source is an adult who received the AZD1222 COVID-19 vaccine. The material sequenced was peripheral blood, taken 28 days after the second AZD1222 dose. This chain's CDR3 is CSVDSGLNNEQFF. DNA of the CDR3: TGCAGCGTTGACAGCGGGCTAAACAATGAGCAGTTCTTC.